The clone carrying this TCR beta chain was detected only a few times. Its antigen is still unknown. These data are taken from a study of shared clonotypes between healthy human individuals. Study at large: The study used three CD4 naive, three CD4 memory, two CD8 naive and one CD8 memory plate per donor.

Whole-study findings and limits: Shared across a few donors were about 4.8% of the naive CD4 clonotypes. It was the non-shared clonotypes that had lower generation probabilities than clonotypes shared by all four donors.

Trimming removed 4 bases at V and 2 bases at J, with 12 bases between. Germline CDR1 and CDR2: MNHEY and SMNVEV (reference sequence). The CDR3 has 14 residues. All participating donors were Caucasian adults from Nashville, Tennessee. Here immunoSEQ multiplex PCR was the method, and the copy in TCRdb shows in-frame clones only, minus some. The profile shows more than 900,000 clones, around 78% of them singletons. The sequenced sample was memory CD4+ T cells from PBMCs. Specified subset: CD45RA-negative fraction. The sequence was obtained from a man aged 18 to 29 in good health. Some clones in this sample may be carry-over from other donors' samples. The chain uses TRBV27 and TRBJ2-7; TRBD2 is a possible D gene (6 bases). CDR3 protein: CASSSRLGPYEQYF. DNA for the CDR3: TGTGCCAGCAGTTCGCGACTAGGGCCCTACGAGCAGTACTTC.